A single T cell receptor beta chain is shown here with its context. Its antigen is not identified. The source of the sample is a study of shared clonotypes between healthy human individuals. Whole-study context: Per-donor plates numbered three CD4 naive, three CD4 memory, two CD8 naive and one CD8 memory.

Study outcomes and limitations: Estimated clonotype richness was generally higher in naive than memory subsets.

Only in-frame clones appear in the TCRdb table, and some are missing; sequencing was by immunoSEQ multiplex PCR. The data show around 2.3 million clones, 95% seen once. The sequenced material came from naive CD4+ T cells sorted from blood. Subset given: CD45RA+ positively selected. The source of this sequence is a man aged 18 to 35 in good health.

The CDR3 DNA reads as TGTGCCAGCAGACAACAGGGAAACACTGAAGCTTTCTTT. Encoded protein: CASRQQGNTEAFF. V usage is TRBV5-4 and J usage is TRBJ1-1, with D possibly matching TRBD1 (6 bases). CDR3 size: 13 residues. Germline CDR1 reads SGHNT; CDR2 reads YYREEE (reference sequence). V was pared by 5 bases and J by 2 bases, with 10 bases between. Variable domain in full (rest from reference TRBV5-4 and TRBJ1-1): ETGVTQSPTHLIKTRGQQVTLRCSSQSGHNTVSWYQQALGQGPQFIFQYYREEENGRGNFPPRFSGLQFPNYSSELNVNALELDDSALYLCASRQQGNTEAFFGQGTRLTVV.